This entry concerns a single T cell receptor (beta chain). Its target is not known. This entry is derived from a study of cytomegalovirus exposure and HLA in healthy donors. Points from the study as a whole: In most subjects, TCR beta sequences reportedly gave accurate predictions of HLA-A and HLA-B alleles.

With V trimmed by 3 bases and J by 4 bases, 8 bases remained unmatched. CDR1 is LNHDA and CDR2 is SQIVND in the germline V gene (reference sequence). There are 16 residues in the CDR3. With 60 Vbeta and 13 Jbeta primers, the PCR was carried out. Authors' analysis steps: The authors later counted around 80 million unique TCR beta chains, some 10 million of them shared. Only in-frame clones appear in the TCRdb table, and some are missing; sequencing was by immunoSEQ multiplex PCR. D and trimming were read from the DNA, whereas the V and J calls and clone size are those reported in that table. The table has tens of thousands of clones, 75% seen once.

This sequence originates from a man between 65 and 85 years old in good health and CMV-seronegative. The V call is TRBV19, the J call TRBJ2-1; 8 bases agree with TRBD2. The sample taken for sequencing was PBMCs. CDR3 in amino acids: CASSIRGGLSYNEQFF. The CDR3 nucleotides are TGTGCCAGTAGTATCCGGGGGGGTCTATCTTACAATGAGCAGTTCTTC. Complete variable domain (other parts from reference TRBV19 and TRBJ2-1): DGGITQSPKYLFRKEGQNVTLSCEQNLNHDAMYWYRQDPGQGLRLIYYSQIVNDFQKGDIAEGYSVSREKKESFPLTVTSAQKNPTAFYLCASSIRGGLSYNEQFFGPGTRLTVL.